Listed here are 32 T cell receptor beta chains from one sample, sequenced in a study of CD8 T cells in ankylosing spondylitis. General study findings and limits: A motif of roughly eight highly homologous TCR beta variants was seen as apparently characteristic of ankylosing spondylitis blood.

One entry per CDR3 protein, called by TCRdb with MiXCR from the 5' RACE reads. The sample yields 670,000 or so distinct CDR3 sequences, around 20% seen once. Their specific antigens are unknown. Input material: blood, either unsorted or a sorted T cell fraction (not recorded which). The receptor source for this set is a male donor with ankylosing spondylitis.

This clonotype has just one count. This CDR3 is CATSDTGTGNVNEQFF. DNA for the CDR3: TGTGCCACCAGTGACACCGGGACAGGGAACGTCAATGAGCAGTTCTTC. The chain combines TRBV24-1 with TRBJ2-1, with 9 nucleotides matching TRBD1. The CDR3 extends over 16 amino acids. With V trimmed by 4 bases and J by 6 bases, 9 bases remained unmatched. Germline V CDR1 and CDR2: KGHDR, SFDVKD.

This chain uses TRBV9 with TRBJ2-1; 11 nucleotides align to TRBD2. CDR1 SGDLS and CDR2 YYNGEE come from the germline V gene. This CDR3 contains 14 residues. V shed 3 bases and J 7 bases; nucleotides not matched to a gene: 3. The CDR3 coding sequence is TGTGCCAGCAGCGGTAGCGGGAGGGCTAATGAGCAGTTCTTC. As protein: CASSGSGRANEQFF.

The V call is TRBV11-2, the J call TRBJ2-6; D uncertain. V was shortened by 7 bases and J by 0 bases, with 7 bases between the two germline ends. Germline V gives CDR1 SGHAT, CDR2 FQNNGV. The CDR3 spans 14 residues. Here the CDR3 reads CASTWTSGANVLTF. DNA of the CDR3: TGTGCCAGCACCTGGACCTCTGGGGCCAACGTCCTGACTTTC.

This chain links TRBV18 with TRBJ2-1; D may be TRBD1 (6 bases). V lost 2 bases and J 8 bases, leaving 19 bases between the germline ends. CDR1 KGHSH and CDR2 LQKENI come from the germline V gene. The CDR3 runs 16 residues. Here the CDR3 reads CASSPSEGGMFYEQFF. The DNA of the CDR3 is TGTGCCAGCTCACCATCCGAAGGGGGAATGTTCTATGAGCAGTTCTTC.

The chain's CDR3 is CSARDWTGELFF. The CDR3 DNA sequence: TGCAGTGCTAGAGACTGGACCGGGGAGCTGTTTTTT. The genes are TRBV20-1 and TRBJ2-2; D is unclear. This CDR3 has 12 amino acids. Trimming took 0 bases from V and 5 from J, leaving 4 bases between them. The V gene's germline CDR1 is DFQATT and CDR2 SNEGSKA (reference sequence).

This chain uses TRBV5-6 with TRBJ1-1, with D possibly being TRBD1 (6 bases). The CDR3 is made up of 14 amino acids. The germline V gene encodes CDR1 SGHDT and CDR2 YYEEEE. The germline V and J ends were trimmed by 4 bases and 8 bases, with 18 bases remaining between them. The CDR3, as DNA: TGTGCCAGCAGCCGAGATTCCGGGACACAGGAAGCTTTCTTT. Its translation: CASSRDSGTQEAFF.

The sample holds a few counts of this clonotype. V usage is TRBV20-1 and J usage is TRBJ2-1; unclear D gene. Germline V gene sequence: CDR1 DFQATT, CDR2 SNEGSKA (reference sequence). V dropped 3 bases and J dropped 1 base, with 16 bases sitting between them. The CDR3 consists of 16 residues. The CDR3 sequence: CSASSVVSSSYNEQFF. Here the CDR3 DNA reads TGCAGTGCTAGTTCCGTAGTGAGTAGTTCCTACAATGAGCAGTTCTTC.

The chain employs TRBV24-1 and TRBJ2-1, with D possibly matching TRBD2 (5 bases). V lost 9 bases, J lost 8 bases, and 10 bases lay in between. The CDR3 contains 11 residues. In germline, CDR1 is KGHDR, CDR2 SFDVKD. This chain's CDR3 is CATCEGDEQFF. The CDR3 bases are TGTGCCACCTGCGAGGGAGATGAGCAGTTCTTC.

This clonotype has only a few counts. The V and J genes are TRBV12-3 or TRBV12-4 and TRBJ2-1; the D is unclear. This CDR3 has 15 amino acids. Between the trimmed V and J ends, which lost 5 bases and 0 bases, there was a span of 11 bases. The CDR3 DNA reads as TGTGCCAGCAGTCCCGCGCCGAGCTCCTACAATGAGCAGTTCTTC. As protein: CASSPAPSSYNEQFF.

The rearrangement joins TRBV19 to TRBJ2-2; possibly TRBD1 or TRBD2 for D (5 bases each). V dropped 1 base and J dropped 4 bases, with 10 bases sitting between them. The V gene's germline CDR1 is LNHDA and CDR2 SQIVND (reference sequence). The CDR3 covers 15 residues. The CDR3 sequence: CASSIGGTATGELFF. For the CDR3, the DNA is TGTGCCAGTAGTATAGGAGGGACCGCCACCGGGGAGCTGTTTTTT.

In its sample, this clonotype was seen a few times. The chain recombines TRBV11-2 with TRBJ1-6; D call uncertain. This CDR3 contains 13 residues. V dropped 5 bases and J dropped 6 bases, with 8 bases sitting between them. Germline values: CDR1 SGHAT, CDR2 FQNNGV. CDR3 amino acids: CASSLLTNSPLHF. For the CDR3, the DNA is TGTGCCAGCAGCCTCCTCACTAATTCACCCCTCCACTTT. Drawing the rest from reference TRBV11-2 and TRBJ1-6, the complete variable domain is EAGVAQSPRYKIIEKRQSVAFWCNPISGHATLYWYQQILGQGPKLLIQFQNNGVVDDSQLPKDRFSAERLKGVDSTLKIQPAKLEDSAVYLCASSLLTNSPLHFGNGTRLTVT.

This clonotype has more than one count but fewer than ten. The genes are TRBV6-2 or TRBV6-3 and TRBJ2-5, with 9 nucleotides matching TRBD2. With V trimmed by 2 bases and J by 5 bases, 6 bases remained unmatched. Germline V lookup: CDR1 MNHEY, CDR2 SVGEGT. The CDR3 runs 15 residues. The CDR3 is CASSYEVGLAETQYF. The CDR3 coding sequence is TGTGCCAGCAGTTACGAGGTCGGACTAGCGGAGACCCAGTACTTC.

This clonotype turned up a few times. The rearrangement joins TRBV29-1 to TRBJ1-1; no clear D gene. CDR3 length: 11 residues. Germline values: CDR1 SQVTM, CDR2 ANQGSEA. V lost 3 bases, J lost 3 bases, and 5 bases lay in between. The CDR3 DNA follows: TGCAGCGTTGAGCTGTACACTGAAGCTTTCTTT. This gives the protein CSVELYTEAFF.

The table lists this clonotype with a few counts. The chain employs TRBV7-9 and TRBJ1-1; TRBD1 matches at 9 bases. The germline V gene encodes CDR1 SEHNR and CDR2 FQNEAQ (reference sequence). CDR3 length: 15 amino acids. The ends lost 5 bases at V and 0 bases at J; junction bases unmatched: 4. The CDR3 is CASSEGTGLNTEAFF. In nucleotides, the CDR3 is TGTGCCAGCAGCGAGGGGACAGGGTTGAACACTGAAGCTTTCTTT. The full variable domain, in which reference TRBV7-9 and TRBJ1-1 provide the parts outside the CDR3, is DTGVSQNPRHKITKRGQNVTFRCDPISEHNRLYWYRQTLGQGPEFLTYFQNEAQLEKSRLLSDRFSAERPKGSFSTLEIQRTEQGDSAMYLCASSEGTGLNTEAFFGQGTRLTVV.

The rearrangement links TRBV12-3 or TRBV12-4 to TRBJ1-4, with D possibly TRBD1 on 6 matching bases. V lost 5 bases, J lost 7 bases, and 20 bases lay in between. This CDR3 region has 16 residues. In DNA form, the CDR3 reads TGTGCCAGCAGTCCCTTTTTGACAGGCGGAAGTGAAAAACTGTTTTTT. The encoded protein is CASSPFLTGGSEKLFF.

The chain's CDR3 is CATSGTGPPGYEQYF. The CDR3 DNA reads as TGTGCCACCAGTGGAACCGGGCCCCCGGGCTACGAGCAGTACTTC. This chain links TRBV24-1 with TRBJ2-7; no definite D call. CDR1 KGHDR and CDR2 SFDVKD come from the germline V gene. Trimming pared 5 bases from V and 3 bases from J, leaving 16 bases between. The CDR3 spans 15 residues.

The chain has TRBV20-1 and TRBJ2-2; D is uncertain. Germline values: CDR1 DFQATT, CDR2 SNEGSKA (reference sequence). The length of the CDR3 is 12 residues. Trimming took 5 bases from V and 6 from J, leaving 10 bases between them. The CDR3 loop is CSAYGRPGELFF. The CDR3 coding sequence is TGCAGTGCTTATGGGCGGCCCGGGGAGCTGTTTTTT.

This clonotype was counted between two and nine times. This chain joins TRBV5-1 and TRBJ1-1; 8 bases are a match to TRBD1. Trimming removed 4 bases from V and 5 bases from J; junction bases left unmatched: 16. CDR3 length: 17 amino acids. Germline V lookup: CDR1 SGHRS, CDR2 YFSETQ. The CDR3 protein is CASSGITGGRARTEAFF. For the CDR3, the DNA is TGCGCCAGCAGCGGGATCACAGGGGGGCGCGCTCGTACTGAAGCTTTCTTT.

The chain uses TRBV6-2 or TRBV6-3 and TRBJ2-1; no definite D call. The germline V gene has CDR1 MNHEY and CDR2 SVGEGT. The CDR3 runs 14 residues. The V end lost 5 bases, the J end lost 8 bases, and 16 bases lay between the germline ends. CDR3 nucleotide sequence: TGTGCCAGCAGTCCGCCGGCGATGCCGGATGAGCAGTTCTTC. Protein: CASSPPAMPDEQFF.

V usage is TRBV7-9 and J usage is TRBJ2-7; the D is unclear. Germline CDR1 is SEHNR and CDR2 is FQNEAQ (reference sequence). The CDR3 totals 11 residues. Deletions cut 1 base from V and 7 bases from J, with 5 bases between. The CDR3 sequence is CASSLEVEQYF. The CDR3 DNA is TGTGCCAGCAGCTTAGAGGTAGAGCAGTACTTC.

The rearrangement joins TRBV7-2 to TRBJ2-5, with TRBD1 matching 8 bases. V trimming: 7 bases; J trimming: 4 bases; junction bases outside the gene matches: 11. The CDR3 sequence is 15 residues long. The germline V gene has CDR1 SGHTA and CDR2 FQGNSA. The CDR3 DNA reads as TGTGCCAGCACCCCGGGGGCAGGGGGCCGAGAGACCCAGTACTTC. This translates into CASTPGAGGRETQYF.

Notes on this clonotype: One end of the junction varies from germline; a read error may be responsible. This rearrangement joins TRBV4-2 to TRBJ2-2; 7 positions match TRBD2. Germline V CDR1 and CDR2: LGHNA, YNFKEQ. The CDR3 runs to 21 residues. The CDR3 DNA follows: TGTGCCAGCAGCCAAGAGTTGTACTTCGGTTGGCGGGAGACGAACACCGGGGAGCTGTCTTTT. Translated: CASSQELYFGWRETNTGELSF.

The rearrangement uses TRBV6-1 and TRBJ2-7, with a tentative D call TRBD2 (5 bases). Trimming cost V 5 bases and J 7 bases, with 24 bases left between them. Germline V gene data show CDR1 as MNHNS and CDR2 as SASEGT. The CDR3 is 16 amino acids. The CDR3 DNA follows: TGTGCCAGCAGTCCCGACTGGACGGGAATTGCCCTGGAGCAGTACTTC. As protein: CASSPDWTGIALEQYF.

This clonotype was seen more than once but under ten times. The rearrangement uses TRBV5-1 and TRBJ1-6; 8 bases align to TRBD1. The CDR3 covers 17 residues. The ends lost 0 bases at V and 5 bases at J; junction bases unmatched: 7. Germline-derived CDR1 and CDR2 are SGHRS and YFSETQ. CDR3 amino acids: CASSLVGTGGNNSPLHF. For the CDR3, the DNA is TGCGCCAGCAGCTTGGTGGGGACAGGCGGAAATAATTCACCCCTCCACTTT.

This chain links TRBV20-1 with TRBJ1-4; a possible D gene is TRBD1 (6 bases). The CDR3 covers 13 residues. Germline V gene sequence: CDR1 DFQATT, CDR2 SNEGSKA (reference sequence). V was trimmed by 5 bases and J by 4 bases, leaving 11 bases between them. The DNA of the CDR3 is TGCAGTGCTGAGGACAGAAATAATGAAAAACTGTTTTTT. This sequence encodes CSAEDRNNEKLFF.

This clonotype came up a few times. The J gene is TRBJ1-6, the V gene TRBV7-2; D remains unclear. V lost 1 base and J lost 9, with 10 bases in between. The CDR3 extends over 14 amino acids. Germline CDR1 is SGHTA and CDR2 is FQGNSA. The CDR3 DNA reads TGTGCCAGCAGCTTAGTGACGGTCCCTTCACCCCTCCACTTT. Its translation is CASSLVTVPSPLHF.

The rearrangement links TRBV6-2 or TRBV6-3 to TRBJ1-1; 8 bases align to TRBD1. From germline, CDR1 is MNHEY and CDR2 SVGEGT. The V and J ends lost 4 bases and 1 base, in that order; junction bases with no gene match: 5. There are 15 residues in the CDR3. CDR3 DNA sequence: TGTGCCAGCAGTTTCCCGACAGGGGCGAACACTGAAGCTTTCTTT. Residues: CASSFPTGANTEAFF.

V usage is TRBV20-1 and J usage is TRBJ2-4; D is possibly TRBD2 (6 bases). CDR1 DFQATT and CDR2 SNEGSKA come from the germline V gene (reference sequence). The V gene lost 3 bases and the J gene lost 0 bases, with 12 bases spanning the gap. CDR3 length: 15 residues. The CDR3 coding sequence is TGCAGTGCTAGCCGTCAGGGACTAGCCAAAAACATTCAGTACTTC. Its translation is CSASRQGLAKNIQYF.

The V call is TRBV4-2, the J call TRBJ2-3; D uncertain. V was clipped by 0 bases and J by 2 bases, with 9 bases between them. CDR3 length: 15 amino acids. Germline values: CDR1 LGHNA, CDR2 YNFKEQ. DNA of the CDR3: TGTGCCAGCAGCCAAGAGTCGGTAAACACAGATACGCAGTATTTT. Residues: CASSQESVNTDTQYF.

This clonotype showed up just a few times. The J gene is TRBJ2-5, the V gene TRBV24-1; TRBD2 is a possible D gene (5 bases). Trimming took 7 bases from V and 5 from J, leaving 13 bases between them. This CDR3 comprises 13 residues. CDR1 is KGHDR and CDR2 is SFDVKD in the germline V gene. The CDR3 sequence is CATRAAGEETQYF. DNA of the CDR3: TGTGCCACCAGAGCAGCTGGGGAGGAGACCCAGTACTTC.

This clonotype has only a few counts. V gene TRBV7-2 combines with J gene TRBJ2-3, with D unresolved. Trimming stripped 5 bases from V and 4 bases from J, with 13 bases between. The CDR3 is 14 residues long. CDR1 SGHTA and CDR2 FQGNSA come from the germline V gene. The CDR3 loop is CASSPDPRADTQYF. For the CDR3, the DNA is TGTGCCAGCAGCCCCGATCCTAGGGCAGATACGCAGTATTTT.

This chain's CDR3 is CSARQGAVEKLFF. The CDR3 DNA follows: TGCAGTGCCAGACAGGGGGCGGTTGAAAAACTGTTTTTT. V usage is TRBV20-1 and J usage is TRBJ1-4, with 10 bases fitting TRBD1. The CDR3 totals 13 residues. Germline lookup yields CDR1 DFQATT and CDR2 SNEGSKA (reference sequence). V lost 6 bases to trimming and J lost 7 bases; unmatched junction nucleotides: 5.